These 11 T cell receptor beta chains share one sample of origin, sequenced in a study of early T cells in non-severe SARS-CoV-2 infection. One entry per CDR3 protein, called by TCRdb with MiXCR from the 5' RACE reads. The sample lists about 28,000 distinct CDR3 sequences, 5% to 5.5% occurring once. The specimen was whole blood. Receptors were obtained from an adult who was a healthcare worker with PCR-confirmed SARS-CoV-2 infection or an uninfected control (not recorded which).

This clonotype was seen at least ten times. The V call is TRBV3-1, the J call TRBJ2-5; 13 bases align to TRBD2. Trimming at V came to 0 bases and at J to 2 bases, leaving 3 bases not matched to a gene. Looked up from germline, CDR1 is LGHDT and CDR2 is YNNKEL (reference sequence). The CDR3 totals 17 residues. Written as DNA, the CDR3 is TGTGCCAGCAGCCAAGAGGGACTAGCGGGACTTCAAGAGACCCAGTACTTC. Protein product: CASSQEGLAGLQETQYF.

This clonotype is medium-sized within its sample. The rearrangement joins TRBV7-2 to TRBJ1-1, with D perhaps TRBD1 (6 bases). The CDR3 consists of 15 residues. The ends were cut back, 5 bases at V and 0 bases at J, with 13 bases in the middle. CDR1 SGHTA and CDR2 FQGNSA come from the germline V gene. CDR3 bases: TGTGCCAGCAGCCAGATGGGACACGTGAACACTGAAGCTTTCTTT. Protein: CASSQMGHVNTEAFF.

The J gene is TRBJ2-1, the V gene TRBV18, with a tentative D call TRBD2 (6 bases). This CDR3 is built from 16 residues. With 2 bases removed from V and 4 bases from J, the gap between germline ends came to 15 bases. Germline CDR1 KGHSH, CDR2 LQKENI. CDR3 sequence (DNA): TGTGCCAGCTCACCATTTAGCGGCCTAGGGTACAATGAGCAGTTCTTC. Protein: CASSPFSGLGYNEQFF.

This clonotype is medium-sized (0.01 to 0.1%) within its sample. The gene calls are TRBV6-6 and TRBJ2-7, with 10 positions matching TRBD2. Per the germline V gene, CDR1 is MNHNY and CDR2 is SVGAGI (reference sequence). This CDR3 comprises 15 residues. J lost 6 bases, V lost 5 bases, and 10 bases had no gene match. The CDR3 spells CASSNGASGGGEQYF. As DNA, the CDR3 is TGTGCCAGCAGTAACGGAGCTAGCGGGGGAGGCGAGCAGTACTTC.

This clonotype was picked up many times. CDR3 sequence (DNA): TGCAGCGTAACCAGACAGACCACTGAAGCTTTCTTT. This codes for CSVTRQTTEAFF. This chain uses TRBV29-1 with TRBJ1-1; weak D call: TRBD1 (5 bases). Trimming cost V 6 bases and J 4 bases, with 12 bases left between them. CDR3 length equals 12 residues. From germline, CDR1 is SQVTM and CDR2 ANQGSEA.

This clonotype was counted ten times or more. The gene calls are TRBV5-4 and TRBJ2-5; no clear D. Germline loops: CDR1 SGHNT, CDR2 YYREEE (reference sequence). Trimming stripped 3 bases from V and 4 bases from J, with 22 bases between. The CDR3 is made up of 17 amino acids. In DNA, the CDR3 is TGTGCCAGCAGCTCGGCTGGGTCTTACCTGCCCGGAGAGACCCAGTACTTC. This encodes CASSSAGSYLPGETQYF.

At least ten counts were recorded for this clonotype. The chain is built from TRBV28 and TRBJ2-3, with TRBD1 as a possible D gene (5 bases). Per the germline V gene, CDR1 is MDHEN and CDR2 is SYDVKM. V was trimmed by 6 bases and J by 4 bases, leaving 23 bases between them. This CDR3 has 17 amino acids. CDR3 nucleotide sequence: TGTGCCAGCAGCACCCGTATTTTTAGTAAGGGGTCAGATACGCAGTATTTT. As protein: CASSTRIFSKGSDTQYF.

This clonotype was counted at least ten times. The chain has TRBV11-2 and TRBJ2-6; D is uncertain. CDR1 and CDR2 (germline): SGHAT, FQNNGV. The CDR3 runs to 16 residues. V was trimmed by 0 bases and J by 0 bases, leaving 6 bases between them. The CDR3 loop is CASSLDLVSGANVLTF. The CDR3 nucleotides are TGTGCCAGCAGCTTAGATCTTGTCTCTGGGGCCAACGTCCTGACTTTC.

The gene calls are TRBV15 and TRBJ1-1; tentatively, D is TRBD1 (5 bases). V was cut by 0 bases and J by 9 bases, with 17 bases left in between. The germline V gene encodes CDR1 LNHNV and CDR2 YYDKDF (reference sequence). CDR3 length equals 15 residues. CDR3 region: CATSREVKGRQKAFF. The CDR3 DNA reads as TGTGCCACCAGCAGAGAGGTCAAAGGGAGACAGAAAGCTTTCTTT.

This clonotype was detected ten times or more. This chain links TRBV27 with TRBJ2-5; no clear D. From germline, CDR1 is MNHEY and CDR2 SMNVEV (reference sequence). The CDR3 loop spans 13 amino acids. V lost 3 bases and J lost 5, with 10 bases in between. The CDR3 here is CASSFNLGETQYF. The CDR3 coding sequence is TGTGCCAGCAGTTTTAACCTTGGGGAGACCCAGTACTTC.

This clonotype was seen a few times. The chain recombines TRBV5-1 with TRBJ2-2; D call uncertain. CDR3 length: 15 amino acids. V lost 0 bases, J lost 4 bases, and 10 bases lay in between. The germline V gene encodes CDR1 SGHRS and CDR2 YFSETQ. This CDR3 is CASSLEWGSTGELFF. DNA for the CDR3: TGCGCCAGCAGCTTGGAATGGGGAAGCACCGGGGAGCTGTTTTTT.